This is a list of T cell receptor beta chains from one sample in a study of identical twins. TCRdb recomputed calls from the 5' RACE reads with MiXCR, one row per CDR3 protein. Among 550,000 to 700,000 distinct CDR3 sequences listed, more than 9% were seen once. This same sample was also taken into another study, of yellow fever vaccine responses in identical twins.

The specimen sequenced was PBMCs. Receptors were obtained from a woman under 30 in good health. The CDR3 runs from the conserved cysteine through the conserved F or W. The D gene is left open where the match is weak. Where a row states a size, it is once, few, many or the class of an expanded clone; other rows omit it.

v_call: TRBV18
j_call: TRBJ2-7
clone_size: few
d_call: .
cdr3_aa: CASSPESGTYEQYF
cdr3_nt: TGTGCCAGCTCACCGGAAAGCGGAACCTACGAGCAGTACTTC

v_call: TRBV2
j_call: TRBJ1-2
clone_size: .
d_call: .
cdr3_aa: CASQTAGGALSGYTF
cdr3_nt: TGTGCCAGCCAAACTGCCGGAGGGGCGCTTAGTGGCTACACCTTC

v_call: TRBV5-1
j_call: TRBJ2-2
clone_size: .
d_call: TRBD1
cdr3_aa: CASSWGTGTTLNTGELFF
cdr3_nt: TGCGCCAGCAGCTGGGGGACAGGGACTACGTTAAACACCGGGGAGCTGTTTTTT

v_call: TRBV3-1
j_call: TRBJ2-3
clone_size: many
d_call: .
cdr3_aa: CASSPAWGGTDTQYF
cdr3_nt: TGTGCCAGCAGCCCCGCGTGGGGGGGCACAGATACGCAGTATTTT

v_call: TRBV6-2/TRBV6-3
j_call: TRBJ2-7
clone_size: .
d_call: TRBD1
cdr3_aa: CASRHGQGVLRSYEQYF
cdr3_nt: TGTGCCAGCAGACACGGACAGGGGGTACTACGATCCTACGAGCAGTACTTC

v_call: TRBV5-1
j_call: TRBJ2-5
clone_size: many
d_call: .
cdr3_aa: CASSLGPGSGETQYF
cdr3_nt: TGCGCCAGCAGCTTGGGGCCGGGTAGTGGAGAGACCCAGTACTTC

v_call: TRBV6-1
j_call: TRBJ2-2
clone_size: .
d_call: .
cdr3_aa: CASSRQRITGELFF
cdr3_nt: TGTGCCAGCAGTCGACAGAGAATCACCGGGGAGCTGTTTTTT

v_call: TRBV2
j_call: TRBJ1-1
clone_size: many
d_call: .
cdr3_aa: CASSERQGGEAFF
cdr3_nt: TGTGCCAGCAGTGAAAGGCAGGGTGGTGAAGCTTTCTTT

v_call: TRBV29-1
j_call: TRBJ2-2
clone_size: many
d_call: .
cdr3_aa: CSVRGGVAVNTGELFF
cdr3_nt: TGCAGCGTCCGGGGCGGGGTAGCGGTGAACACCGGGGAGCTGTTTTTT

v_call: TRBV20-1
j_call: TRBJ1-2
clone_size: many
d_call: .
cdr3_aa: CSARESLYGYTF
cdr3_nt: TGCAGTGCTAGAGAATCCCTCTATGGCTACACCTTC

v_call: TRBV29-1
j_call: TRBJ2-3
clone_size: many
d_call: .
cdr3_aa: CSVEEGVTDTQYF
cdr3_nt: TGCAGCGTTGAAGAAGGCGTCACAGATACGCAGTATTTT

v_call: TRBV7-9
j_call: TRBJ2-7
clone_size: few
d_call: TRBD2
cdr3_aa: CASSPSGLDFYEQYF
cdr3_nt: TGTGCCAGCAGCCCCTCGGGACTAGACTTCTACGAGCAGTACTTC

v_call: TRBV7-9
j_call: TRBJ1-1
clone_size: .
d_call: .
cdr3_aa: CASSLYPGTEFF
cdr3_nt: TGTGCCAGCAGCCTATACCCCGGGACGGAATTCTTT

v_call: TRBV7-9
j_call: TRBJ2-7
clone_size: many
d_call: TRBD1
cdr3_aa: CASRRTGGYEQYF
cdr3_nt: TGTGCCAGCAGGAGAACAGGGGGCTACGAGCAGTACTTC

v_call: TRBV4-3
j_call: TRBJ2-5
clone_size: many
d_call: .
cdr3_aa: CASSQGVPRRETQYF
cdr3_nt: TGCGCCAGCAGCCAAGGGGTCCCCCGGCGGGAGACCCAGTACTTC

v_call: TRBV29-1
j_call: TRBJ2-1
clone_size: many
d_call: TRBD2
cdr3_aa: CSVGGRLAGTYNEQFF
cdr3_nt: TGCAGCGTTGGAGGCCGACTAGCGGGAACCTACAATGAGCAGTTCTTC

v_call: TRBV3-1
j_call: TRBJ1-5
clone_size: .
d_call: .
cdr3_aa: CASSQDRGAALPQHF
cdr3_nt: TGTGCCAGCAGCCAAGATCGAGGTGCAGCATTGCCCCAGCATTTT

v_call: TRBV20-1
j_call: TRBJ2-1
clone_size: few
d_call: .
cdr3_aa: CSARDGGGRGRNEQFF
cdr3_nt: TGCAGTGCTAGAGATGGGGGGGGGCGCGGACGGAATGAGCAGTTCTTC

v_call: TRBV29-1
j_call: TRBJ2-7
clone_size: .
d_call: .
cdr3_aa: CSVDLGLNYEQYF
cdr3_nt: TGCAGCGTTGACCTCGGATTAAACTACGAGCAGTACTTC

v_call: TRBV4-2
j_call: TRBJ2-7
clone_size: few
d_call: .
cdr3_aa: CASSQGLVWEQYF
cdr3_nt: TGTGCCAGCAGCCAAGGGCTGGTCTGGGAGCAGTACTTC

v_call: TRBV9
j_call: TRBJ2-7
clone_size: few
d_call: TRBD2
cdr3_aa: CASSATAGSEQYF
cdr3_nt: TGTGCCAGCAGCGCGACAGCGGGATCCGAGCAGTACTTC

v_call: TRBV30
j_call: TRBJ2-7
clone_size: many
d_call: .
cdr3_aa: CAWSEDSYEQYF
cdr3_nt: TGTGCCTGGAGTGAGGACTCCTACGAGCAGTACTTC

v_call: TRBV18
j_call: TRBJ2-1
clone_size: .
d_call: TRBD2
cdr3_aa: CASSPSGGYGEQFF
cdr3_nt: TGTGCCAGCTCACCTAGCGGGGGGTATGGTGAGCAGTTCTTC

v_call: TRBV28
j_call: TRBJ2-2
clone_size: many
d_call: TRBD1
cdr3_aa: CASSSLRDSSNTGELFF
cdr3_nt: TGTGCCAGCAGTTCACTTCGGGACAGTTCGAACACCGGGGAGCTGTTTTTT

v_call: TRBV7-2
j_call: TRBJ2-5
clone_size: .
d_call: .
cdr3_aa: CASSLGAGPEETQYF
cdr3_nt: TGTGCCAGCAGCTTAGGGGCCGGACCAGAAGAGACCCAGTACTTC

v_call: TRBV7-2
j_call: TRBJ2-4
clone_size: few
d_call: .
cdr3_aa: CASSLDQLNIQYF
cdr3_nt: TGTGCCAGCAGCTTAGACCAGTTAAACATTCAGTACTTC

v_call: TRBV7-9
j_call: TRBJ2-7
clone_size: few
d_call: .
cdr3_aa: CASSFGLFPYEQYF
cdr3_nt: TGTGCCAGCAGCTTCGGACTATTCCCCTACGAGCAGTACTTC

v_call: TRBV7-2
j_call: TRBJ2-7
clone_size: many
d_call: .
cdr3_aa: CASSLALATLYEQYF
cdr3_nt: TGTGCCAGCAGCTTGGCTCTAGCGACACTTTACGAGCAGTACTTC

v_call: TRBV2
j_call: TRBJ2-1
clone_size: many
d_call: TRBD2
cdr3_aa: CANGLAGDNEQFF
cdr3_nt: TGTGCCAACGGACTAGCGGGAGACAATGAGCAGTTCTTC

v_call: TRBV27
j_call: TRBJ2-3
clone_size: .
d_call: .
cdr3_aa: CASSQLPRGVTDTQYF
cdr3_nt: TGTGCCAGCAGCCAACTACCCAGGGGGGTCACAGATACGCAGTATTTT

v_call: TRBV5-1
j_call: TRBJ2-7
clone_size: .
d_call: .
cdr3_aa: CASSLAGVGVTYEQYF
cdr3_nt: TGCGCCAGCAGCTTGGCAGGGGTTGGCGTGACCTACGAGCAGTACTTC

v_call: TRBV4-3
j_call: TRBJ2-4
clone_size: few
d_call: .
cdr3_aa: CASSQEGGGDRTKNIQYF
cdr3_nt: TGCGCCAGCAGCCAAGAAGGGGGGGGTGATCGAACCAAAAACATTCAGTACTTC

v_call: TRBV6-2/TRBV6-3
j_call: TRBJ2-1
clone_size: few
d_call: TRBD2
cdr3_aa: CASTPGTSGSREQFF
cdr3_nt: TGTGCCAGCACCCCCGGGACTAGCGGGAGTAGGGAGCAGTTCTTC

v_call: TRBV2
j_call: TRBJ2-2
clone_size: .
d_call: TRBD1
cdr3_aa: CASTPGQGGTGELFF
cdr3_nt: TGTGCCAGCACACCGGGACAGGGGGGTACCGGGGAGCTGTTTTTT

v_call: TRBV27
j_call: TRBJ2-7
clone_size: few
d_call: TRBD1
cdr3_aa: CASSLSDPTGGEQYF
cdr3_nt: TGTGCCAGCAGTTTATCAGATCCAACAGGGGGCGAGCAGTACTTC

v_call: TRBV6-1
j_call: TRBJ2-6
clone_size: few
d_call: .
cdr3_aa: CSSTPRWLSGANVLTF
cdr3_nt: TGTTCCAGCACTCCTAGGTGGTTGTCTGGGGCCAACGTCCTGACTTTC

v_call: TRBV4-3
j_call: TRBJ2-1
clone_size: many
d_call: .
cdr3_aa: CASSQDSWTTSYNEQFF
cdr3_nt: TGCGCCAGCAGCCAAGATTCTTGGACTACCTCCTACAATGAGCAGTTCTTC